Listed here are 28 T cell receptor beta chains from one sample, sequenced in a study of blood T cell repertoires in COVID-19. Clones were sequenced by immunoSEQ multiplex PCR, and TCRdb holds only the in-frame ones, with some missing. The sample has roughly 400,000 clones, approximately 89% seen once. The sequenced material came from PBMCs or T cells enriched from blood (not recorded which). The source is a woman in her twenties or thirties who had recovered from COVID-19.

This clone was seen a single time. This chain uses TRBV12-5 with TRBJ1-1, with a tentative D call TRBD1 (6 bases). The CDR3 is 12 residues long. Germline CDR1 LGHNT, CDR2 FRNRAP. The V gene lost 3 bases and the J gene lost 11 bases, with 13 bases spanning the gap. The CDR3 protein is CASGFGDTLAFF. The CDR3 nucleotides read TGTGCTAGTGGTTTCGGGGACACGTTGGCTTTCTTT.

V is TRBV11-2 and J is TRBJ2-5, with 9 nucleotides matching TRBD2. The V and J ends lost 3 bases and 1 base, in that order; junction bases with no gene match: 3. The length of the CDR3 is 15 residues. Germline values: CDR1 SGHAT, CDR2 FQNNGV. The CDR3 reads CASSLREGPQETQYF. As DNA, the CDR3 is TGTGCCAGCAGCTTGCGGGAGGGCCCCCAAGAGACCCAGTACTTC. Filled out from reference TRBV11-2 and TRBJ2-5, the complete variable domain reads EAGVAQSPRYKIIEKRQSVAFWCNPISGHATLYWYQQILGQGPKLLIQFQNNGVVDDSQLPKDRFSAERLKGVDSTLKIQPAKLEDSAVYLCASSLREGPQETQYFGPGTRLLVL.

The rearrangement joins TRBV19 to TRBJ2-7; D unresolved. The V end was cut by 1 base, the J end by 3 bases, with 13 bases between. CDR3 length: 15 amino acids. Germline V gives CDR1 LNHDA, CDR2 SQIVND (reference sequence). The CDR3 protein is CASSIGWAFSYEQYF. The DNA of the CDR3 is TGTGCCAGTAGTATAGGTTGGGCGTTTAGCTACGAGCAGTACTTC.

The chain recombines TRBV6-5 with TRBJ1-1, with D possibly being TRBD1 (5 bases). The V gene lost 6 bases and the J gene lost 1 base, with 12 bases spanning the gap. There are 14 residues in the CDR3. CDR1 is MNHEY and CDR2 is SVGAGI in the germline V gene. The CDR3 DNA sequence: TGTGCCAGCAGGAAAGGGGAGGCGAACACTGAAGCTTTCTTT. Its protein product is CASRKGEANTEAFF.

The chain recombines TRBV18 with TRBJ2-7; TRBD2 aligns across 9 bases. This CDR3 comprises 15 residues. The V segment lost 4 bases and the J segment 6 bases; nucleotides outside the gene matches: 10. CDR1 KGHSH and CDR2 LQKENI come from the germline V gene. This CDR3 reads CASSQSEAGGREQYF. The CDR3 DNA follows: TGTGCCAGCTCACAAAGCGAGGCGGGAGGGCGCGAGCAGTACTTC.

This clone was detected only once. V is TRBV2 and J is TRBJ1-6, with D maybe TRBD1 (6 bases). Trimming stripped 7 bases from V and 7 bases from J, with 14 bases between. The V gene's germline CDR1 is SNHLY and CDR2 FYNNEI. The CDR3 extends over 14 amino acids. The CDR3, as DNA: TGTGCCAGCAATGGTCAGGGGCCAAATTCACCCCTCCACTTT. It is translated as CASNGQGPNSPLHF.

The V and J genes are TRBV5-4 and TRBJ2-5; D possibly corresponds to TRBD1 (6 bases). Germline values: CDR1 SGHNT, CDR2 YYREEE (reference sequence). Trimming took off 5 bases at V and 5 bases at J, with 10 bases between the two ends. The CDR3 is made up of 12 amino acids. Here the CDR3 reads CASRTGSETQYF. The CDR3 DNA sequence: TGTGCCAGCAGAACAGGGAGCGAGACCCAGTACTTC.

The DNA of the CDR3 is TGTGCCAGCAGTAGACAGGGACTCCGGGGCTACACCTTC. This encodes CASSRQGLRGYTF. The V and J genes are TRBV2 and TRBJ1-2, with 7 bases identical to TRBD1. Germline V gene data show CDR1 as SNHLY and CDR2 as FYNNEI. With V trimmed by 5 bases and J by 8 bases, 8 bases remained unmatched. The CDR3 loop spans 13 amino acids.

Notes on this clone: This same CDR3 is encoded by further DNA sequences in the sample. CDR3 bases: TGTGCCAGCTCTCTTTACAATGAGCAGTTCTTC. This codes for CASSLYNEQFF. The chain employs TRBV19 and TRBJ2-1; unclear D gene. The CDR3 has 11 amino acids. Germline CDR1 LNHDA, CDR2 SQIVND (reference sequence). V was shortened by 9 bases and J by 4 bases, with 7 bases between the two germline ends.

The sample holds a few counts of this clone. The chain links TRBV5-1 to TRBJ2-1; D is possibly TRBD2 (6 bases). This CDR3 region has 16 residues. The V gene lost 0 bases and the J gene lost 7 bases, with 17 bases spanning the gap. Germline V CDR1 and CDR2: SGHRS, YFSETQ. Here the CDR3 reads CASSLDTSIKGNEQFF. The CDR3 DNA follows: TGCGCCAGCAGCTTGGATACTAGCATAAAGGGTAATGAGCAGTTCTTC.

This sequence joins TRBV9 and TRBJ2-1, with 7 nucleotides matching TRBD1. CDR3 length: 16 amino acids. Unmatched junction bases numbered 7, after V lost 0 bases and J lost 4 bases. Germline assignment: CDR1 SGDLS and CDR2 YYNGEE. This chain's CDR3 is CASSVVGRGSYNEQFF. The CDR3 nucleotides read TGTGCCAGCAGCGTAGTGGGCAGGGGGTCGTACAATGAGCAGTTCTTC.

J is TRBJ1-3 and V is TRBV27, with 8 bases matching TRBD1. CDR3 length: 15 residues. The germline gives CDR1 MNHEY, CDR2 SMNVEV (reference sequence). The V gene end was trimmed by 0 bases and the J gene end by 3 bases; junction bases not matched to a gene: 1. CDR3 in amino acids: CASSLSDRVGNTIYF. CDR3 in DNA: TGTGCCAGCAGTTTATCGGACAGGGTTGGAAACACCATATATTTT.

The chain links TRBV30 to TRBJ1-5; tentatively, D is TRBD1 (6 bases). This CDR3 has 13 residues. Germline loops: CDR1 GTSNPN, CDR2 SVGIG (reference sequence). V was shortened by 0 bases and J by 7 bases, with 10 bases between the two germline ends. The CDR3 sequence is CAWSVSQGQPQHF. The DNA for the CDR3 is TGTGCCTGGAGTGTATCACAGGGACAGCCCCAGCATTTT.

CDR3 residues: CASSSYEGGNTEAFF. The CDR3 DNA is TGTGCCAGTAGTAGTTATGAGGGAGGGAACACTGAAGCTTTCTTT. J is TRBJ1-1 and V is TRBV19; D is undetermined. In germline, CDR1 is LNHDA, CDR2 SQIVND (reference sequence). Trimming removed 4 bases at V and 1 base at J, with 13 bases between. The CDR3 loop spans 15 amino acids. Looking up the rest from reference TRBV19 and TRBJ1-1 gives the full variable domain: DGGITQSPKYLFRKEGQNVTLSCEQNLNHDAMYWYRQDPGQGLRLIYYSQIVNDFQKGDIAEGYSVSREKKESFPLTVTSAQKNPTAFYLCASSSYEGGNTEAFFGQGTRLTVV.

The chain has TRBV11-2 and TRBJ2-5, with TRBD2 matching 11 bases. Germline CDR1 is SGHAT and CDR2 is FQNNGV. This CDR3 has 15 amino acids. J gave up 9 bases and V 5 bases, and 11 bases lay outside the gene matches. CDR3 in amino acids: CASSLRTSGLGAQYF. In DNA form, the CDR3 reads TGTGCCAGCAGCCTTCGGACTAGCGGGTTAGGGGCCCAGTACTTC.

This chain joins TRBV9 and TRBJ1-5, with D possibly matching TRBD1 (6 bases). The CDR3 is 15 amino acids. The V gene lost 0 bases and the J gene lost 11 bases, with 18 bases spanning the gap. The germline CDR1 and CDR2 sequences are SGDLS and YYNGEE. The CDR3 region has the DNA TGTGCCAGCAGCGTAGTGGGACAACCCCCGAGTACCCAGCATTTT. Amino acid sequence: CASSVVGQPPSTQHF.

V is TRBV5-4 and J is TRBJ2-3; tentative D call: TRBD2 (5 bases). The CDR3 is 14 residues long. Germline V gene data show CDR1 as SGHNT and CDR2 as YYREEE (reference sequence). Trimming cost V 4 bases and J 8 bases, with 17 bases left between them. This CDR3 reads CASSDPTIGSTQYF. CDR3 DNA: TGTGCCAGCAGCGACCCCACAATAGGGAGTACGCAGTATTTT.

This CDR3 is CASRIPGGVMGEQYF. In nucleotides, the CDR3 is TGTGCCAGCCGGATCCCCGGGGGGGTAATGGGCGAGCAGTACTTC. This chain links TRBV6-5 with TRBJ2-7; 8 positions match TRBD2. The J segment lost 6 bases and the V segment lost 8 bases, leaving 15 bases of the junction unmatched. There are 15 residues in the CDR3. The V gene's germline CDR1 is MNHEY and CDR2 SVGAGI.

The chain recombines TRBV2 with TRBJ1-4; D perhaps matches TRBD1 (5 bases). In germline, CDR1 is SNHLY, CDR2 FYNNEI. Trimming removed 7 bases at V and 8 bases at J, with 14 bases between. The CDR3 length is 13 residues. The CDR3 spells CASTNVGGEKLFF. CDR3 bases: TGTGCCAGCACAAATGTCGGGGGAGAAAAACTGTTTTTT.

The chain links TRBV6-5 to TRBJ1-6, with D unresolved. The CDR3 totals 15 residues. Germline V lookup: CDR1 MNHEY, CDR2 SVGAGI. V was cut by 4 bases and J by 0 bases, with 7 bases left in between. CDR3 nucleotides: TGTGCCAGCAGTTTAGTGAGCTCCTATAATTCACCCCTCCACTTT. Protein sequence: CASSLVSSYNSPLHF.

The table lists this clone with a count of one. The V gene is TRBV5-1, the J gene TRBJ1-2, with a weak D call TRBD1 (6 bases). CDR1 is SGHRS, CDR2 YFSETQ, per germline. The CDR3 covers 14 residues. The V end was cut by 5 bases, the J end by 3 bases, with 14 bases between. CDR3 protein: CASRNPGQHYGYTF. DNA of the CDR3: TGCGCCAGCAGGAACCCGGGACAACACTATGGCTACACCTTC.

The chain joins TRBV5-4 to TRBJ1-3; D not resolved. CDR1 is SGHNT, CDR2 YYREEE, per germline (reference sequence). The CDR3 covers 12 residues. V lost 7 bases, J lost 3 bases, and 8 bases lay in between. The CDR3 loop is CASGQRGNTIYF. Written as DNA, the CDR3 is TGTGCCAGCGGTCAGCGTGGAAACACCATATATTTT.

The chain is built from TRBV30 and TRBJ1-5; perhaps TRBD1 as D (6 bases). This CDR3 region has 15 residues. V lost 5 bases, J lost 1 base, and 15 bases lay in between. Per the germline V gene, CDR1 is GTSNPN and CDR2 is SVGIG (reference sequence). This CDR3 is CAWAQNGQSNQPQHF. For the CDR3, the DNA is TGTGCCTGGGCGCAAAATGGACAGAGCAATCAGCCCCAGCATTTT.

The chain is built from TRBV5-6 and TRBJ2-7; 10 bases match TRBD2. J was trimmed by 2 bases and V by 2 bases; bases with no gene match: 1. The CDR3 is made up of 14 amino acids. Germline V gene data show CDR1 as SGHDT and CDR2 as YYEEEE. In nucleotides, the CDR3 is TGTGCCAGCAGCTTACTAGCGGGGACCTACGAGCAGTACTTC. Protein: CASSLLAGTYEQYF.

The chain has TRBV28 and TRBJ2-4; tentative D call: TRBD1 (5 bases). CDR1 is MDHEN and CDR2 is SYDVKM in the germline V gene. The CDR3 has 16 amino acids. The V end was cut by 1 base, the J end by 0 bases, with 10 bases between. The CDR3 spells CASSLSRAIAKNIQYF. The CDR3 DNA sequence: TGTGCCAGCAGTTTATCCAGGGCTATAGCCAAAAACATTCAGTACTTC.

V and J are TRBV7-4 and TRBJ1-5, with 7 bases aligning to TRBD1. The CDR3 sequence is 19 residues long. Losses at the gene ends were 6 bases for V and 0 bases for J; bases not matched to a gene: 17. Germline assignment: CDR1 SGHVT and CDR2 SQSDAQ. In DNA form, the CDR3 reads TGTGCCAGCAGGGAAAATCAGGGGACAGAAAATCTTAGCAATCAGCCCCAGCATTTT. It yields the protein CASRENQGTENLSNQPQHF.

The chain is built from TRBV6-1 and TRBJ2-7; tentatively, D is TRBD2 (5 bases). This CDR3 has 15 residues. V was clipped by 1 base and J by 1 base, with 11 bases between them. Germline values: CDR1 MNHNS, CDR2 SASEGT. The CDR3 is CASSEGGRTSYEQYF. CDR3 nucleotide sequence: TGTGCCAGCAGTGAAGGAGGGAGAACTTCCTACGAGCAGTACTTC.

The gene calls are TRBV11-2 and TRBJ2-3; TRBD1 matches at 10 bases. With V trimmed by 4 bases and J by 2 bases, 6 bases remained unmatched. Germline assignment: CDR1 SGHAT and CDR2 FQNNGV. The CDR3 length is 16 residues. The DNA of the CDR3 is TGTGCCAGCAGCTCCACCGGGACAGGGGCCACAGATACGCAGTATTTT. This encodes CASSSTGTGATDTQYF.